This record concerns one TCR beta chain sequence. Its specificity is unknown. This sample stems from a study of Ad26.COV2.S vaccination and SARS-CoV-2 variants. This CDR3 contains 13 residues. Germline values: CDR1 SEHNR, CDR2 FQNEAQ (reference sequence). Trimming left V 6 bases short and J 2 bases short, with 9 bases between. Treatment meaning: roughly 19 received Ad26.COV2.S at low or high dose, single or two shots; about 5 received placebo; per-sample allocation not given. Collection of samples fell on day 63 after the first vaccine or placebo injection. General study results and limits: Measurement of non-spike TCR breadth gave similar results in vaccine and placebo recipients.

Profiling relied on immunoSEQ multiplex PCR, and the TCRdb table lists in-frame clones only, not all of them. The table records 380,000 or so clones, 86% of them present only once. Specimen: peripheral blood, collected in a trial of Ad26.COV2.S vaccine versus placebo. This chain connects TRBV7-9 to TRBJ2-3; D assignment may be TRBD1 or TRBD2 (5 bases each). The origin of this receptor is a person between 18 and 65 years old who received the Ad26.COV2.S COVID-19 vaccine or a placebo. For the CDR3, the DNA is TGTGCCAGCAGAAGGGACCCCACAGATACGCAGTATTTT. It yields the protein CASRRDPTDTQYF.